This passage covers 21 T cell receptor beta chains from one sample sequenced in a study of blood T cell repertoires in COVID-19 (dated by TCRdb to the early 2020s). Library prep was done by the immunoSEQ multiplex PCR assay. TCRdb mirrors the immuneACCESS table, restricted to in-frame sequences. Some clones are absent from its copies; in checked studies, under half trace to an unresolved V gene, and the reason for the others is unknown. The sample table contains roughly 50,000 clones; only one count was recorded for approximately 80% of them. Roughly 7% of the sample goes to the ten largest clones. Sequencing was done on a sample of peripheral blood. These receptors came from a man in his forties with acute or convalescent COVID-19.

The gene calls are TRBV3-1 (or the pseudogene TRBV3-2) and TRBJ1-4, with 11 bases fitting TRBD1. Germline loops: CDR1 LGHDT, CDR2 YNNKEL (reference sequence). Trimming removed 4 bases from V and 8 bases from J; junction bases left unmatched: 3. CDR3 size: 14 residues. The CDR3: CASSPRTGGEKLFF. The CDR3 region has the DNA TGTGCCAGCAGCCCGAGGACAGGGGGCGAAAAACTGTTTTTT.

The rearrangement uses TRBV6-5 and TRBJ2-7, with 7 positions matching TRBD1. Germline CDR1 is MNHEY and CDR2 is SVGAGI. The length of the CDR3 is 14 residues. The V and J ends lost 7 bases and 3 bases, in that order; junction bases with no gene match: 9. CDR3 in DNA: TGTGCCAGCAAGTTACGGGACAGCAACTACGAGCAGTACTTC. It yields the protein CASKLRDSNYEQYF.

The CDR3 nucleotides read TGTGCCAGCAGCTATACAGGGGGGGACTATGGCTACACCTTC. It is translated as CASSYTGGDYGYTF. The gene calls are TRBV9 and TRBJ1-2, with TRBD1 matching over 8 bases. This CDR3 contains 14 residues. The germline gives CDR1 SGDLS, CDR2 YYNGEE. The trim removed 4 bases at V and 3 bases at J, leaving 5 bases unmatched.

The chain couples TRBV5-1 to TRBJ2-5; possibly TRBD2 for D (6 bases). Looked up from germline, CDR1 is SGHRS and CDR2 is YFSETQ. Trimming pared 0 bases from V and 1 base from J, leaving 7 bases between. The CDR3 contains 14 residues. DNA of the CDR3: TGCGCCAGCAGCTTGGGGACTATCCAAGAGACCCAGTACTTC. Translation gives CASSLGTIQETQYF.

This rearrangement joins TRBV4-3 to TRBJ1-2; D may be TRBD1 (5 bases). Trimming shortened V by 1 base and J by 4 bases, and 10 bases separated the two germline ends. The CDR3 runs to 14 residues. The germline V gene has CDR1 LGHNA and CDR2 YSLEER. The CDR3 coding sequence is TGCGCCAGCAGCCAAGGGAGGGGAAGCTATGGCTACACCTTC. The encoded protein is CASSQGRGSYGYTF.

The chain combines TRBV5-1 with TRBJ2-2; D ambiguous. The CDR3 covers 15 residues. Deletions cut 1 base from V and 4 bases from J, with 11 bases between. Germline values: CDR1 SGHRS, CDR2 YFSETQ. The CDR3: CASSLLGESTGELFF. CDR3 DNA: TGCGCCAGCAGCTTGCTTGGAGAATCCACCGGGGAGCTGTTTTTT.

This clone turned up a few times. The rearrangement joins TRBV5-8 to TRBJ2-5, with a possible D match to TRBD2 (6 bases). The germline V gene has CDR1 SGHTS and CDR2 YDEGEE. Trimming removed 2 bases at V and 3 bases at J, with 11 bases between. CDR3 length: 14 amino acids. In DNA form, the CDR3 reads TGTGCCAGCAGCTTTGGAGGGGCCGAAGAGACCCAGTACTTC. Translating it yields CASSFGGAEETQYF.

The chain is built from TRBV29-1 and TRBJ1-2; the D gene is possibly TRBD1 (6 bases). The CDR3 is made up of 15 amino acids. Between the trimmed V and J ends, which lost 3 bases and 4 bases, there was a span of 18 bases. Germline assignment: CDR1 SQVTM and CDR2 ANQGSEA. As DNA, the CDR3 is TGCAGCGTTGATTTACACTACCCAGGGGCCTATGGCTACACCTTC. Translated, it gives CSVDLHYPGAYGYTF.

Details on this clone: The identical CDR3 is also encoded by other nucleotide sequences in the sample. The gene calls are TRBV5-1 and TRBJ2-3; D is possibly TRBD1 (5 bases). This CDR3 has 13 amino acids. CDR1 and CDR2 (germline): SGHRS, YFSETQ. With 3 bases removed from V and 4 bases from J, the gap between germline ends came to 9 bases. Here the CDR3 reads CASSSDSPDTQYF. The CDR3, as DNA: TGCGCCAGCAGCTCTGACAGCCCAGATACGCAGTATTTT.

Only one count was recorded for this clone. J is TRBJ2-7 and V is TRBV5-5, with D maybe TRBD1 (6 bases). CDR3 length equals 12 residues. CDR1 is SGHKS, CDR2 YYEKEE, per germline (reference sequence). V was clipped by 2 bases and J by 6 bases, with 9 bases between them. For the CDR3, the DNA is TGTGCCAGCAGCTTTTGGGGGCGCGAGCAGTACTTC. As protein: CASSFWGREQYF.

The chain joins TRBV10-3 to TRBJ1-1; D perhaps matches TRBD1 (5 bases). Looked up from germline, CDR1 is ENHRY and CDR2 is SYGVKD. The CDR3 is 14 amino acids. Trimming took off 3 bases at V and 4 bases at J, with 12 bases between the two ends. The DNA for the CDR3 is TGTGCCATCAGTGATCGGGGGTTAGGCACTGAAGCTTTCTTT. Its translation: CAISDRGLGTEAFF.

The gene calls are TRBV10-2 and TRBJ1-1; no reliable D call. V was clipped by 2 bases and J by 0 bases, with 19 bases between them. Germline V lookup: CDR1 WSHSY, CDR2 SAAADI. The CDR3 runs to 18 residues. In DNA, the CDR3 is TGCGCCAGCAGTGAGCCGAAAGCCTCTTTGTTGGTGAACACTGAAGCTTTCTTT. Translated: CASSEPKASLLVNTEAFF.

The chain is built from TRBV2 and TRBJ1-5; maybe TRBD1 (5 bases). Trimming left V 2 bases short and J 1 base short, with 9 bases between. The germline V gene has CDR1 SNHLY and CDR2 FYNNEI. The CDR3 consists of 15 residues. The CDR3 is CASSENSGSNQPQHF. The CDR3 DNA is TGTGCCAGCAGTGAAAATTCAGGGAGCAATCAGCCCCAGCATTTT. Filled out from reference TRBV2 and TRBJ1-5, the complete variable domain reads EPEVTQTPSHQVTQMGQEVILRCVPISNHLYFYWYRQILGQKVEFLVSFYNNEISEKSEIFDDQFSVERPDGSNFTLKIRSTKLEDSAMYFCASSENSGSNQPQHFGDGTRLSIL.

The V and J genes are TRBV2 and TRBJ2-1, with TRBD1 identical over 8 bases. Germline CDR1 and CDR2: SNHLY and FYNNEI. The CDR3 covers 14 residues. Unmatched junction bases numbered 9, after V lost 5 bases and J lost 9 bases. CDR3 sequence reads: CASSPGQGRVEQFF. CDR3 nucleotide sequence: TGTGCCAGCAGTCCTGGACAGGGTAGGGTTGAGCAGTTCTTC. Full variable domain (rest looked up from reference TRBV2 and TRBJ2-1): EPEVTQTPSHQVTQMGQEVILRCVPISNHLYFYWYRQILGQKVEFLVSFYNNEISEKSEIFDDQFSVERPDGSNFTLKIRSTKLEDSAMYFCASSPGQGRVEQFFGPGTRLTVL.

The chain carries TRBV5-8 and TRBJ1-1, with D unclear. Germline V gives CDR1 SGHTS, CDR2 YDEGEE. This CDR3 contains 15 residues. Between the trimmed V and J ends, which lost 2 bases and 1 base, there was a span of 12 bases. CDR3: CASSFKRAGNTEAFF. The CDR3 bases are TGTGCCAGCAGCTTTAAGCGGGCCGGGAACACTGAAGCTTTCTTT.

The gene calls are TRBV28 and TRBJ1-6; D is undetermined. This CDR3 contains 13 residues. In germline, CDR1 is MDHEN, CDR2 SYDVKM. V was clipped by 6 bases and J by 7 bases, with 10 bases between them. The CDR3 reads CASREGGNSPLHF. The CDR3 bases are TGTGCCAGCAGGGAGGGAGGAAATTCACCCCTCCACTTT.

The chain links TRBV3-1 (or the pseudogene TRBV3-2) to TRBJ1-5; possibly TRBD1 for D (5 bases). CDR1 is LGHDT, CDR2 YNNKEL, per germline (reference sequence). With 8 bases removed from V and 0 bases from J, the gap between germline ends came to 14 bases. This CDR3 comprises 15 residues. CDR3 nucleotide sequence: TGTGCCAGCGTCGGACAAGCTTATAGCAATCAGCCCCAGCATTTT. This encodes CASVGQAYSNQPQHF.

The chain has TRBV3-1 (or the pseudogene TRBV3-2) and TRBJ1-3, with a possible D match to TRBD1 (5 bases). Trimming pared 1 base from V and 2 bases from J, leaving 9 bases between. The CDR3 spans 15 residues. CDR1 and CDR2 (germline): LGHDT, YNNKEL (reference sequence). CDR3 residues: CASSQASGTGNTIYF. CDR3 DNA sequence: TGTGCCAGCAGCCAAGCCTCAGGGACTGGAAACACCATATATTTT.

The V and J genes are TRBV19 and TRBJ1-6; no definite D call. CDR1 LNHDA and CDR2 SQIVND come from the germline V gene (reference sequence). The CDR3 sequence is 17 residues long. The germline V and J ends were trimmed by 3 bases and 0 bases, with 12 bases remaining between them. As DNA, the CDR3 is TGTGCCAGTAGTATGGCCCCGACAACCTCCTATAATTCACCCCTCCACTTT. This gives the protein CASSMAPTTSYNSPLHF. The full variable domain, completed using reference TRBV19 and TRBJ1-6, is DGGITQSPKYLFRKEGQNVTLSCEQNLNHDAMYWYRQDPGQGLRLIYYSQIVNDFQKGDIAEGYSVSREKKESFPLTVTSAQKNPTAFYLCASSMAPTTSYNSPLHFGNGTRLTVT.

The chain has TRBV19 and TRBJ2-3; perhaps TRBD2 as D (5 bases). The CDR3 is made up of 14 amino acids. V gave up 6 bases and J gave up 1 base, with 11 bases separating them. CDR1 and CDR2 from the germline V gene are LNHDA and SQIVND (reference sequence). The DNA of the CDR3 is TGTGCCAGTAGCCCTAGCTGGCGCACAGATACGCAGTATTTT. It specifies CASSPSWRTDTQYF.

The rearrangement links TRBV7-2 to TRBJ2-1, with D possibly being TRBD2 (7 bases). Germline-derived CDR1 and CDR2 are SGHTA and FQGNSA. CDR3 length: 15 amino acids. Trimming shortened V by 0 bases and J by 7 bases, and 13 bases separated the two germline ends. The CDR3 region has the DNA TGTGCCAGCAGCTTAGCGGGGGGGCCAGTGAATGAGCAGTTCTTC. This codes for CASSLAGGPVNEQFF.